A selection of T cell receptor beta chains follows, all from one sample in a study of blood T cell repertoires in COVID-19. Some clones are missing from TCRdb's copy, which holds only in-frame ones; the method was immunoSEQ multiplex PCR. The table shows 150,000 to 190,000 clones, with approximately 90% occurring only once. The sequenced material came from peripheral blood. The receptors shown here come from a woman aged 70-85 years with acute or convalescent COVID-19. CDR3s include the opening cysteine and the closing phenylalanine or tryptophan. The D gene is left open where the match is weak. The listing skips clone size in some rows; elsewhere it reads once, few, many or a size class.

abundance: -; len: 13; d_gene: -; j_gene: TRBJ1-6; v_gene: TRBV27; CDR3nt: TGTGCCACCGGGAGACATTATAATTCACCCCTCCACTTT; CDR3aa: CATGRHYNSPLHF
abundance: -; len: 16; d_gene: TRBD2; j_gene: TRBJ2-3; v_gene: TRBV6-1; CDR3nt: TGTGCCAGCAGTGACTACGTAGCGGGGGACTCCGATACGCAGTATTTT; CDR3aa: CASSDYVAGDSDTQYF
abundance: -; len: 15; d_gene: -; j_gene: TRBJ2-2; v_gene: TRBV5-1; CDR3nt: TGCGCCAGCAGCTCGGCTACAGGGAACACCGGGGAGCTGTTTTTT; CDR3aa: CASSSATGNTGELFF
abundance: -; len: 13; d_gene: -; j_gene: TRBJ1-3; v_gene: TRBV4-1; CDR3nt: TGCGCCAGCAGCCAAGTAAAGCGAAACACCATATATTTT; CDR3aa: CASSQVKRNTIYF
abundance: -; len: 14; d_gene: -; j_gene: TRBJ2-2; v_gene: TRBV19; CDR3nt: TGTGCCAGTAATAGGGGTACGAACACCGGGGAGCTGTTTTTT; CDR3aa: CASNRGTNTGELFF
abundance: -; len: 14; d_gene: TRBD1; j_gene: TRBJ1-6; v_gene: TRBV6-5; CDR3nt: TGTGCCAGCAGTTCCGGGACAGACTTTTCACCCCTCCACTTT; CDR3aa: CASSSGTDFSPLHF
abundance: -; len: 14; d_gene: -; j_gene: TRBJ1-6; v_gene: TRBV6-2/TRBV6-3; CDR3nt: TGTGCCAGCAGTTCACAGGTCCCTGGTTCACCCCTCCACTTT; CDR3aa: CASSSQVPGSPLHF
abundance: -; len: 16; d_gene: TRBD1; j_gene: TRBJ1-3; v_gene: TRBV3-1/TRBV3-2; CDR3nt: TGTGCCAGCAGCCAACTGGACAGGCGCTCTGGAAACACCATATATTTT; CDR3aa: CASSQLDRRSGNTIYF
abundance: -; len: 16; d_gene: TRBD2; j_gene: TRBJ2-4; v_gene: TRBV10-1; CDR3nt: TGCGCCAGCAACGGACTAGCGGTCTCGGTCAAAAACATTCAGTACTTC; CDR3aa: CASNGLAVSVKNIQYF
abundance: -; len: 17; d_gene: TRBD1; j_gene: TRBJ1-2; v_gene: TRBV6-7; CDR3nt: TGTGCCAGCAGTTACTCTTCCGGGACAGGGTACGACTATGGCTACACCTTC; CDR3aa: CASSYSSGTGYDYGYTF
abundance: -; len: 17; d_gene: -; j_gene: TRBJ2-3; v_gene: TRBV5-1; CDR3nt: TGCGCCAGCAGCTTGGCCCAGGGTTTTTTTATTCTTGATACGCAGTATTTT; CDR3aa: CASSLAQGFFILDTQYF
abundance: few; len: 16; d_gene: -; j_gene: TRBJ2-7; v_gene: TRBV4-3; CDR3nt: TGCGCCAGCAGCCATCTGGGGCCGACGGAGAGGAACGAGCAGTACTTC; CDR3aa: CASSHLGPTERNEQYF
abundance: -; len: 13; d_gene: -; j_gene: TRBJ2-7; v_gene: TRBV12-3/TRBV12-4; CDR3nt: TGTGCCAGCAGTTTTCGGAGCTTCTACGAGCAGTACTTC; CDR3aa: CASSFRSFYEQYF
abundance: once; len: 14; d_gene: -; j_gene: TRBJ1-6; v_gene: TRBV7-3; CDR3nt: TGTGCCAGCAGCTTAGGGGGGGCAGGGTCACCCCTCCACTTT; CDR3aa: CASSLGGAGSPLHF
abundance: -; len: 16; d_gene: -; j_gene: TRBJ1-2; v_gene: TRBV25-1; CDR3nt: TGTGCCAGCAGTGAACCAAATAGGGGTGGGTCGAATGGCTACACCTTC; CDR3aa: CASSEPNRGGSNGYTF
abundance: -; len: 17; d_gene: -; j_gene: TRBJ2-2; v_gene: TRBV11-2; CDR3nt: TGTGCCAGCAGCTTAGAGCAAGGGGGTACGAACACCGGGGAGCTGTTTTTT; CDR3aa: CASSLEQGGTNTGELFF
abundance: -; len: 13; d_gene: -; j_gene: TRBJ1-1; v_gene: TRBV10-3; CDR3nt: TGTGCCATCAGTGAAGGGAGGGGCACTGAAGCTTTCTTT; CDR3aa: CAISEGRGTEAFF
abundance: -; len: 14; d_gene: -; j_gene: TRBJ2-5; v_gene: TRBV3-1/TRBV3-2; CDR3nt: TGTGCCAGCAGCCAACGTAGTAACCGGGAGACCCAGTACTTC; CDR3aa: CASSQRSNRETQYF
abundance: -; len: 16; d_gene: TRBD1; j_gene: TRBJ1-3; v_gene: TRBV4-3; CDR3nt: TGCGCCAGCAGCCAGGGAAGACAGGGAGCTGGAAACACCATATATTTT; CDR3aa: CASSQGRQGAGNTIYF
abundance: -; len: 15; d_gene: -; j_gene: TRBJ1-6; v_gene: TRBV5-5; CDR3nt: TGTGCCAGCAGCTGGGGGCCCATGGGTAATTCACCCCTCCACTTT; CDR3aa: CASSWGPMGNSPLHF
abundance: -; len: 12; d_gene: -; j_gene: TRBJ2-5; v_gene: TRBV12-3/TRBV12-4; CDR3nt: TGTGCCAGCACCCGGGGCCAAGAGACCCAGTACTTC; CDR3aa: CASTRGQETQYF
abundance: -; len: 13; d_gene: -; j_gene: TRBJ1-1; v_gene: TRBV28; CDR3nt: TGTGCCAGCAGTAAACAGATGAACACTGAAGCTTTCTTT; CDR3aa: CASSKQMNTEAFF
abundance: once; len: 13; d_gene: TRBD2; j_gene: TRBJ2-4; v_gene: TRBV6-5; CDR3nt: TGTGCCAGCGCGGGGGGGACTGGGGACATTCAGTACTTC; CDR3aa: CASAGGTGDIQYF
abundance: once; len: 16; d_gene: -; j_gene: TRBJ1-1; v_gene: TRBV3-1/TRBV3-2; CDR3nt: TGTGCCAGCAGCCGACGGACCGGGACATTAATCACTGAAGCTTTCTTT; CDR3aa: CASSRRTGTLITEAFF
abundance: once; len: 16; d_gene: TRBD2; j_gene: TRBJ2-3; v_gene: TRBV5-1; CDR3nt: TGCGCCAGCAGCTTGGGGACTAGCGGGGGGGCAGATACGCAGTATTTT; CDR3aa: CASSLGTSGGADTQYF
abundance: -; len: 15; d_gene: -; j_gene: TRBJ1-6; v_gene: TRBV4-1; CDR3nt: TGCGCCAGCAGCCAAGATAGGAGGGGTGGCACACCCCTCCACTTT; CDR3aa: CASSQDRRGGTPLHF
abundance: -; len: 17; d_gene: -; j_gene: TRBJ2-2; v_gene: TRBV5-6; CDR3nt: TGTGCCAGCAGCCCGCTAAGGACAGCAAAGAACACCGGGGAGCTGTTTTTT; CDR3aa: CASSPLRTAKNTGELFF
abundance: -; len: 13; d_gene: -; j_gene: TRBJ2-1; v_gene: TRBV7-9; CDR3nt: TGTGCCAGCAGCTTTTCAGTCTACAATGAGCAGTTCTTC; CDR3aa: CASSFSVYNEQFF
abundance: -; len: 15; d_gene: -; j_gene: TRBJ1-3; v_gene: TRBV7-2; CDR3nt: TGTGCCAGCAGCCGCAGTCACGACTCTGGAAACACCATATATTTT; CDR3aa: CASSRSHDSGNTIYF